This T cell receptor beta chain originates from a study of T-cell memory formation after mild COVID-19. Study results and caveats: Clones that shrank (day 15 to 85) were balanced CD4/CD8, whereas later expanders leaned CD4+.

This clonotype was recorded a few times. The antigen remains unidentified. TCRdb processed the 5' RACE reads anew with MiXCR; each CDR3 protein has one entry. The sample carries approximately 65,000 distinct CDR3 sequences, about a tenth recorded once. CDR1 and CDR2 from the germline V gene are MNHEY and SVGEGT. The CDR3 is 12 amino acids. The V gene end was trimmed by 6 bases and the J gene end by 7 bases; junction bases not matched to a gene: 3. The specimen was PBMCs or a T cell subset sorted from them (not recorded which). The genes are TRBV6-2 or TRBV6-3 and TRBJ1-5, with TRBD1 matching over 7 bases. This clonotype was sampled from a man aged 18 to 35 who had mild COVID-19 (a few samples of this study predate the infection). Cell type and time point are not known. DNA of the CDR3: TGTGCCAGCAGCAAGGGGGCCCAGCCCCAGCATTTT. The encoded protein is CASSKGAQPQHF.